These 24 T cell receptor beta chains originate from one sample sequenced in a study of beta chain features in type 1 diabetes. Study conclusions and caveats: Shorter TCRB CDR3s, moderately but significantly so, were found in Type 1 diabetes patients in all four CD4+ subsets.

Investigators reverse transcribed all isolated RNA, so they sequenced expressed TCRB transcripts. Libraries were prepared by immunoSEQ multiplex PCR; TCRdb keeps only in-frame clonotypes and omits some of them. The sample shows 600,000 or so clones, 9.5% to 15% of them seen only once. What these receptors recognize is not known. The sequenced material came from naive CD4+ T cells from blood. These receptors were obtained from a man between 25 and 39 years old with type 1 diabetes.

This clone showed up just a few times. The chain carries TRBV25-1 and TRBJ1-5, with D tentatively TRBD1 (6 bases). V was trimmed by 3 bases and J by 3 bases, leaving 12 bases between them. Germline V CDR1 and CDR2: MGHDK, SYGVNS. The length of the CDR3 is 15 residues. In nucleotides, the CDR3 is TGTGCCAGCAGTGACAACCAGGGGACCAATCAGCCCCAGCATTTT. This sequence encodes CASSDNQGTNQPQHF.

This clone showed up just a few times. The V gene is TRBV2, the J gene TRBJ1-2, with a tentative D call TRBD1 (6 bases). The CDR3 extends over 13 amino acids. V dropped 10 bases and J dropped 8 bases, with 20 bases sitting between them. Germline V gives CDR1 SNHLY, CDR2 FYNNEI. The CDR3 here is CATSYRELGGYTF. For the CDR3, the DNA is TGTGCCACGTCCTACAGGGAATTGGGAGGCTACACCTTC. Combining the CDR3 with reference TRBV2 and TRBJ1-2 gives the whole variable domain EPEVTQTPSHQVTQMGQEVILRCVPISNHLYFYWYRQILGQKVEFLVSFYNNEISEKSEIFDDQFSVERPDGSNFTLKIRSTKLEDSAMYFCATSYRELGGYTFGSGTRLTVV.

The chain links TRBV30 to TRBJ1-4, with TRBD1 matching over 7 bases. Germline V CDR1 and CDR2: GTSNPN, SVGIG (reference sequence). The CDR3 loop spans 14 amino acids. V trimming: 4 bases; J trimming: 5 bases; junction bases outside the gene matches: 7. The chain's CDR3 is CAWTSGTVNEKLFF. CDR3 in DNA: TGTGCCTGGACCTCCGGGACAGTAAATGAAAAACTGTTTTTT. The whole variable domain, filled in from reference TRBV30 and TRBJ1-4, reads SQTIHQWPATLVQPVGSPLSLECTVEGTSNPNLYWYRQAAGRGLQLLFYSVGIGQISSEVPQNLSASRPQDRQFILSSKKLLLSDSGFYLCAWTSGTVNEKLFFGSGTQLSVL.

The rearrangement joins TRBV27 to TRBJ2-5, with 9 bases fitting TRBD2. The junction had 18 bases not matched to a gene; V was cut back by 5 bases and J by 5 bases. The length of the CDR3 is 18 residues. Germline loops: CDR1 MNHEY, CDR2 SMNVEV (reference sequence). CDR3 coding DNA: TGTGCCAGCAGTCCCGAAGGCGGGGGGGCCGTAACGTGGGAGACCCAGTACTTC. Translating gives CASSPEGGGAVTWETQYF.

The chain has TRBV14 and TRBJ2-1; D remains ambiguous. The germline V and J ends were trimmed by 4 bases and 3 bases, with 10 bases remaining between them. From germline, CDR1 is SGHDN and CDR2 FVKESK. This CDR3 comprises 14 residues. This chain's CDR3 is CASSRFSGYNEQFF. DNA of the CDR3: TGTGCCAGCAGCCGGTTTAGTGGCTACAATGAGCAGTTCTTC.

The chain has TRBV9 and TRBJ2-3, with TRBD1 identical over 7 bases. CDR1 is SGDLS and CDR2 is YYNGEE in the germline V gene. The CDR3 is 13 amino acids. V lost 4 bases to trimming and J lost 4 bases; unmatched junction nucleotides: 3. The CDR3 region is CASSTGQADTQYF. The CDR3 nucleotides are TGTGCCAGCAGCACCGGACAGGCAGATACGCAGTATTTT.

The gene calls are TRBV4-2 and TRBJ2-6; D gene unclear. CDR1 and CDR2 from the germline V gene are LGHNA and YNFKEQ. Between the trimmed V and J ends, which lost 0 bases and 0 bases, there was a span of 9 bases. The CDR3 is 17 amino acids. The CDR3 sequence: CASSQDRLNSGANVLTF. CDR3 DNA: TGTGCCAGCAGCCAAGATAGACTGAACTCTGGGGCCAACGTCCTGACTTTC.

This chain uses TRBV18 with TRBJ1-2; 8 bases line up with TRBD1. J was trimmed by 6 bases and V by 3 bases; bases with no gene match: 15. The CDR3 extends over 17 amino acids. The germline CDR1 and CDR2 sequences are KGHSH and LQKENI. CDR3: CASSPPGQGARFDGYTF. CDR3 DNA: TGTGCCAGCTCACCCCCGGGCCAGGGGGCGCGGTTTGATGGCTACACCTTC.

This clone came up a few times. The V call is TRBV5-1, the J call TRBJ1-2, with D tentatively TRBD1 (6 bases). The CDR3 is 13 amino acids. The ends were cut back, 2 bases at V and 8 bases at J, with 13 bases in the middle. Germline loops: CDR1 SGHRS, CDR2 YFSETQ. The CDR3 DNA sequence: TGCGCCAGCAGCTTCAGGGGTAGCGAGGGCTACACCTTC. This gives the protein CASSFRGSEGYTF.

The V gene is TRBV28, the J gene TRBJ1-6; the D is unclear. The germline V and J ends were trimmed by 6 bases and 7 bases, with 16 bases remaining between them. The CDR3 runs 15 residues. The V gene's germline CDR1 is MDHEN and CDR2 SYDVKM. The CDR3 spells CASSFRASRNSPLHF. The CDR3 coding sequence is TGTGCCAGCAGCTTCCGGGCCAGCCGAAATTCACCCCTCCACTTT. The variable domain in full, with the rest retrieved from reference TRBV28 and TRBJ1-6, is DVKVTQSSRYLVKRTGEKVFLECVQDMDHENMFWYRQDPGLGLRLIYFSYDVKMKEKGDIPEGYSVSREKKERFSLILESASTNQTSMYLCASSFRASRNSPLHFGNGTRLTVT.

The gene calls are TRBV7-9 and TRBJ2-3, with 7 bases matching TRBD1. After removal of 3 bases from V and 7 bases from J, the junction contained 7 bases not matched to a gene. The germline CDR1 and CDR2 sequences are SEHNR and FQNEAQ (reference sequence). The CDR3 has 14 residues. The CDR3 sequence is CASSFRDSPYTQYF. For the CDR3, the DNA is TGTGCCAGCAGCTTCCGGGACAGCCCTTATACGCAGTATTTT. Looking up the rest from reference TRBV7-9 and TRBJ2-3 gives the full variable domain: DTGVSQNPRHKITKRGQNVTFRCDPISEHNRLYWYRQTLGQGPEFLTYFQNEAQLEKSRLLSDRFSAERPKGSFSTLEIQRTEQGDSAMYLCASSFRDSPYTQYFGPGTRLTVL.

The chain couples TRBV21-1 to TRBJ1-2; the table names TRBD1, a call not compared with the DNA. TRBV21-1 corresponds to a pseudogene. The CDR3 is made up of 17 amino acids. DNA for the CDR3: TGTGCCAGCAGCCCACAATCCTTACAGGGAAGTAACTATGGCTACACCTTC. This gives the protein CASSPQSLQGSNYGYTF.

With regard to this clone: In the same sample, other DNA sequences code for this CDR3. The chain recombines TRBV30 with TRBJ1-3; no definite D call. The CDR3 totals 11 residues. The germline V gene has CDR1 GTSNPN and CDR2 SVGIG (reference sequence). V lost 2 bases to trimming and J lost 4 bases, with 3 bases between them. The DNA of the CDR3 is TGTGCCTGGAGTTCAGGAAACACCATATATTTT. This encodes CAWSSGNTIYF.

The chain recombines TRBV21-1 with TRBJ2-7; the table's D call, TRBD1, was not checked against the DNA. TRBV21-1 constitutes a pseudogene. This CDR3 contains 17 residues. This CDR3 reads CASSKGGQEGPSYEQYF. As DNA, the CDR3 is TGTGCCAGCAGCAAAGGAGGACAGGAGGGACCCTCCTACGAGCAGTACTTC.

This clone was seen only a few times. V and J are TRBV2 and TRBJ2-5; D is uncertain. The germline V gene has CDR1 SNHLY and CDR2 FYNNEI. V was cut by 0 bases and J by 9 bases, with 11 bases left in between. This CDR3 spans 13 amino acids. The CDR3 DNA reads as TGTGCCAGCAGTGAAGCGACCAGGACCCCCCAGTACTTC. Protein: CASSEATRTPQYF.

The sample holds a few counts of this clone. The chain carries TRBV6-6 and TRBJ2-5; D not certain. V lost 5 bases to trimming and J lost 5 bases, with 15 bases between them. From germline, CDR1 is MNHNY and CDR2 SVGAGI (reference sequence). This CDR3 spans 14 amino acids. This CDR3 is CASSPSPVLETQYF. As DNA, the CDR3 is TGTGCCAGCAGTCCCTCCCCCGTACTGGAGACCCAGTACTTC.

This clone has just a few counts. The J gene is TRBJ1-1, the V gene TRBV6-5; the D gene is possibly TRBD1 (6 bases). Trimming removed 5 bases at V and 9 bases at J, with 16 bases between. The CDR3 length is 13 residues. Germline CDR1 and CDR2: MNHEY and SVGAGI. The CDR3 DNA follows: TGTGCCAGCAGTGCCCCCGGGGGACAACAAGCTTTCTTT. Residues: CASSAPGGQQAFF.

This clone has just a few counts. V is TRBV6-1 and J is TRBJ2-1; D not certain. The CDR3 is made up of 12 amino acids. The V end was cut by 4 bases, the J end by 6 bases, with 7 bases between. CDR1 and CDR2 (germline): MNHNS, SASEGT. CDR3 amino acids: CASSGHANEQFF. CDR3 in DNA: TGTGCCAGCAGTGGACACGCCAATGAGCAGTTCTTC.

This clone was recorded a few times. J is TRBJ1-4 and V is TRBV29-1; 7 bases align to TRBD1. This CDR3 spans 13 amino acids. From germline, CDR1 is SQVTM and CDR2 ANQGSEA. With V trimmed by 3 bases and J by 7 bases, 5 bases remained unmatched. The CDR3 reads CSVERGLGEKLFF. The CDR3 nucleotides are TGCAGCGTTGAGAGGGGGCTTGGTGAAAAACTGTTTTTT.

The chain links TRBV19 to TRBJ2-1; 9 bases line up with TRBD2. With V trimmed by 3 bases and J by 1 base, 4 bases remained unmatched. Germline lookup yields CDR1 LNHDA and CDR2 SQIVND (reference sequence). The CDR3 totals 16 residues. CDR3 nucleotide sequence: TGTGCCAGTAGTATTAGGCTAGCGGGATCCTACAATGAGCAGTTCTTC. This sequence encodes CASSIRLAGSYNEQFF.

The chain joins TRBV6-6 to TRBJ2-3; D perhaps matches TRBD2 (7 bases). V was pared by 2 bases and J by 4 bases, with 13 bases between. Germline assignment: CDR1 MNHNY and CDR2 SVGAGI (reference sequence). The length of the CDR3 is 15 residues. The CDR3 here is CASSYGGGRSDTQYF. The CDR3 region has the DNA TGTGCCAGCAGTTACGGCGGGGGCCGGTCAGATACGCAGTATTTT.

This clone came up a few times. The V call is TRBV29-1, the J call TRBJ2-1; TRBD1 aligns across 7 bases. CDR3 size: 11 residues. Unmatched junction bases numbered 3, after V lost 5 bases and J lost 8 bases. The germline gives CDR1 SQVTM, CDR2 ANQGSEA. The CDR3 spells CSVNRGYEQFF. DNA of the CDR3: TGCAGCGTTAACAGGGGCTATGAGCAGTTCTTC.

This clone turned up a few times. The chain combines TRBV7-2 with TRBJ1-1; D unclear. The ends were cut back, 5 bases at V and 1 base at J, with 8 bases in the middle. The CDR3 is 13 residues long. Looked up from germline, CDR1 is SGHTA and CDR2 is FQGNSA. The CDR3 DNA sequence: TGTGCCAGCAGCACACAGCGGAACACTGAAGCTTTCTTT. Protein sequence: CASSTQRNTEAFF.

This clone was detected once. The chain combines TRBV6-1 with TRBJ2-5, with D perhaps assigned TRBD1 or TRBD2 (5 bases each). Germline CDR1 is MNHNS and CDR2 is SASEGT. The CDR3 extends over 14 amino acids. V was trimmed by 4 bases and J by 5 bases, leaving 14 bases between them. CDR3: CASSARDPAETQYF. CDR3 coding DNA: TGTGCCAGCAGTGCCCGGGACCCGGCGGAGACCCAGTACTTC.